This T cell receptor (beta chain) was recovered during a study of naive and memory T cell subsets (dated by TCRdb to the late 2010s). Some background on the complete study: The study applied an open-source, UMI-based TCR alpha and beta sequencing pipeline to sorted naive and memory peripheral blood T cell subsets. The results of the functional CMV T cell responses matched the IgG serology results in every case. RNA was DNase-treated and reverse transcribed with TCR constant-region primers, mostly using SuperScript III. Study-wide conclusions, independent of this receptor: Each clonotype was defined as a single alpha or beta chain sequence rather than as a paired alpha/beta receptor. RNA-based TCR counts may be influenced by expression changes linked to T cell activation and differentiation. TCR abundance followed a power law with an exponent that was different for naive and memory subsets but consistent across the three individuals. Gini index rose and Shannon and inverse Simpson diversity fell from naive through CM, EM and EMRA in both CD4 and CD8 cells. Once error correction was done, more than 85% of naive TCR sequences showed up just once, which made the naive abundance distributions much steeper than those of the memory subsets. The repertoire findings for the naive and memory subsets could not be validated against a ground truth, as none was available.

The receptor library was made with UMI-ligation and nested PCR. The beta constant-region primer consisted of an equimolar mixture of two oligonucleotides that together covered TRBC1 and TRBC2. Four rounds of PCR were used to amplify ligated cDNA, with nested alpha and beta constant-region primers being used together with the SP2 primer. A single-stranded oligonucleotide containing the SP2 primer and a 12-nucleotide UMI was joined to the 3' end of the cDNA by T4 RNA ligase 1. The ligation reaction was kept at 16 degrees C for 20-24 hours. PCR2 was usually performed as a SYBR Green qPCR and halted at a preset threshold so that over-amplification would not occur. Agencourt AMPure XP magnetic beads were used for all purifications after the first. Libraries were quantified by Qubit and checked on a TapeStation, where a main peak was expected near 650 bp. Pooled libraries were sequenced on an Illumina MiSeq with v2 2x251 paired-end kits, typically giving roughly 0.9-2.1 million reads per sample. Each sample's library went into the pool at 4 to 5 nM, and roughly 5-8% PhiX was added to help with cluster recognition. Regarding the original processing steps: FASTQ reads processed by Demultiplexor were assigned V and J genes by Decombinator through tag matching that tolerated a single base-pair mismatch. UMIs were used by Collapsinator to correct both sequencing errors and frequency errors arising from PCR heterogeneity. CDR3Translator translated TCRs and extracted CDR3s from the conserved cysteine to the FGXG phenylalanine, flagging non-productive sequences. Gini, Shannon entropy and inverse Simpson indices were calculated on repertoires that had been subsampled to equal numbers of UMI-defined TCRs. Within the linear range, a power law was fitted to clonotype abundance distributions using maximum likelihood. When run on a single naive CD8 sample, MIGEC and the pipeline yielded similar UMI counts, similar unique TCR numbers and similar clonal distributions. A set of 7,322 CMV-associated CDR3 sequences, compiled from VDJdb and a published dataset, was used to search the repertoires. TCRdb passed the public sequencing reads through fastp at Q25 and MiXCR, retaining productive beta sequences. Each CDR3 protein appears once, grouped with its most common genes and DNA. It is TCRdb's table, rather than the study itself, that gives the V and J calls and clone size. The sample table shows around 29,000 distinct CDR3 sequences, and about 18% are seen once. The ten largest clones add up to around 3.4% of the sample.

From the second PCR step on, the TCR alpha and beta chain libraries were amplified in separate reactions. Donor CMV status was determined by IFNgamma production from CD4+ T cells after overnight stimulation of fresh PBMCs with CMV viral lysate. CD4 T cells were positively selected using Miltenyi beads, after which CD8 T cells were positively selected from the CD4-negative fraction. After staining for CD3, CD4, CD8, CD45RA, CD27 and a live/dead dye, cells were sorted on a BD Aria II into four subsets based on CD45RA and CD27. For sorting, CD45RA-CD27- cells were defined as effector memory cells, while CD45RA+CD27- cells were defined as EMRA cells. Blood came from a few healthy volunteers, each fractionated into CD4 and CD8 T cells and then into four differentiation subsets. Around 120 ml of peripheral blood was collected from each donor, and PBMC were isolated by Ficoll-Paque PLUS density-gradient centrifugation. Sorted cells were lysed in RLT buffer, and RNA was extracted with a Qiagen RNeasy kit and stored at -80°C.

As a fraction of the sample, this clonotype is medium-sized (0.01 to 0.1%). It has no known antigen specificity. Base qualities are not provided; no much larger clone lies one nucleotide away. Sequences MDHEN (CDR1) and SYDVKM (CDR2) are obtained from the germline V gene. The cysteine opens and the phenylalanine closes a CDR3 of 19 amino acids. The only DNA kept is the CDR3, 57 bases in frame from the first base. V and J are trimmed by 4 bases and 0 bases, and the gene matches miss 10 bases of the junction. This sequence was found in a human donor in good health. Sequenced input: effector memory CD4+ T cells from blood. The cell subset or site label corresponds to: effector memory, CD45RA- CD27-. The chain is encoded by TRBV28 joined to TRBJ2-6, with 9 middle bases fitting TRBD1. The DNA sequence is given as TGTGCCAGCAGTTCCCTTGGGACAGGGCTACGCTCTGGGGCCAACGTCCTGACTTTC. Its coded protein is CASSSLGTGLRSGANVLTF.